This passage covers 25 T cell receptor beta chains from one sample sequenced in a study of Graves' ophthalmopathy and Graves' hyperthyroidism. RNA transcripts were the source from which TCR beta CDR3 regions were amplified. Amplification began with first-round RT-PCR using HTBI primers, then second-round multiplex PCR was performed. Using its own MiXCR run on the multiplex PCR reads, TCRdb lists one record per CDR3 protein. The sample holds over 150,000 distinct CDR3 sequences, approximately 38% seen once. Input material: peripheral blood. The receptors were sampled from a woman aged 40 to 50 with Graves' ophthalmopathy.

In this sample, this clonotype turned up once. V gene TRBV12-3 or TRBV12-4 combines with J gene TRBJ2-2; possibly TRBD2 for D (7 bases). The CDR3 sequence is 13 residues long. Between the trimmed V and J ends, which lost 11 bases and 0 bases, there was a span of 10 bases. This chain's CDR3 is CAGGATNTGELFF. CDR3 nucleotides: TGTGCCGGGGGGGCGACGAACACCGGGGAGCTGTTTTTT.

This clonotype showed up many times. CDR3 coding DNA: TGTGCCAGTAGTGTCTCAGGGGTAGGTCAGCCCCAGCATTTT. Protein: CASSVSGVGQPQHF. The V and J genes are TRBV19 and TRBJ1-5; D might be TRBD1 (6 bases). The V end lost 5 bases, the J end lost 6 bases, and 14 bases lay between the germline ends. The germline CDR1 and CDR2 sequences are LNHDA and SQIVND (reference sequence). The CDR3 totals 14 residues.

Many counts were recorded for this clonotype. The CDR3 nucleotides read TGTGCCAGCAGTTCCCCATTTTTCATCGAGACCCAGTACTTC. This codes for CASSSPFFIETQYF. The chain links TRBV12-3 or TRBV12-4 to TRBJ2-5; D not certain. The CDR3 contains 14 residues. V lost 4 bases and J 5 bases, leaving 14 bases between the germline ends.

The sample holds many counts of this clonotype. The V call is TRBV12-3 or TRBV12-4, the J call TRBJ1-6, with TRBD1 identical over 10 bases. This CDR3 spans 15 amino acids. Trimming removed 5 bases from V and 7 bases from J; junction bases left unmatched: 5. CDR3 in amino acids: CASSPGQGPNSPLHF. CDR3 DNA: TGTGCCAGCAGTCCGGGACAGGGGCCAAATTCACCCCTCCACTTT.

This clonotype was detected many times. This rearrangement joins TRBV11-1 to TRBJ2-7; TRBD2 agrees at 7 bases. The CDR3 has 14 amino acids. From germline, CDR1 is SGHAT and CDR2 FQDESV (reference sequence). J gave up 4 bases and V 5 bases, and 8 bases lay outside the gene matches. CDR3 bases: TGTGCCAGCAGCCCACGGGACGGGGGGTACGAGCAGTACTTC. Its translation is CASSPRDGGYEQYF.

In this sample, this clonotype turned up many times. The chain carries TRBV6-2 or TRBV6-3 and TRBJ2-7; the match to TRBD1 covers 7 bases. Per the germline V gene, CDR1 is MNHEY and CDR2 is SVGEGT. CDR3 length equals 16 residues. V lost 2 bases and J lost 1; bases outside the gene matches: 8. This CDR3 is CASSYGGQIGSYEQYF. CDR3 nucleotides: TGTGCCAGCAGTTACGGGGGACAGATTGGATCCTACGAGCAGTACTTC.

This clonotype was counted between two and nine times. This chain connects TRBV29-1 to TRBJ2-5, with D perhaps being TRBD1 or TRBD2 (5 bases each). The CDR3 is 13 residues long. CDR1 is SQVTM, CDR2 ANQGSEA, per germline. The V gene lost 7 bases and the J gene lost 3 bases, with 15 bases spanning the gap. The CDR3 loop reads CSGSTGTKETQYF. The CDR3 DNA reads as TGCAGCGGGTCCACCGGGACGAAAGAGACCCAGTACTTC.

The chain employs TRBV5-1 and TRBJ1-1; no clear D. V lost 0 bases and J lost 8, with 11 bases in between. The CDR3 contains 13 residues. Germline V lookup: CDR1 SGHRS, CDR2 YFSETQ. DNA for the CDR3: TGCGCCAGCAGCTTGGATCGCAGAGTAGAAGCTTTCTTT. It encodes CASSLDRRVEAFF.

This clonotype was found many times. The rearrangement uses TRBV19 and TRBJ2-2; no definite D call. Germline values: CDR1 LNHDA, CDR2 SQIVND (reference sequence). Trimming cost V 4 bases and J 5 bases, with 5 bases left between them. The length of the CDR3 is 12 residues. Here the CDR3 reads CASSTRTGELFF. As DNA, the CDR3 is TGTGCCAGTAGTACTCGGACCGGGGAGCTGTTTTTT.

This clonotype was seen many times. The chain recombines TRBV7-2 with TRBJ2-3; perhaps TRBD1 as D (5 bases). CDR3 size: 13 residues. The V end lost 2 bases, the J end lost 4 bases, and 7 bases lay between the germline ends. CDR1 SGHTA and CDR2 FQGNSA come from the germline V gene. The CDR3 DNA reads as TGTGCCAGCAGCTTAAGGGGATCAGATACGCAGTATTTT. Protein: CASSLRGSDTQYF.

This clonotype has more than one count but fewer than ten. The rearrangement links TRBV19 to TRBJ2-5; 7 positions match TRBD1. Germline lookup yields CDR1 LNHDA and CDR2 SQIVND (reference sequence). Unmatched junction bases numbered 8, after V lost 9 bases and J lost 1 base. The CDR3 is made up of 14 amino acids. The CDR3 here is CASAGDSFQETQYF. The CDR3 nucleotides read TGTGCCAGCGCTGGGGACAGCTTCCAAGAGACCCAGTACTTC.

This sequence joins TRBV20-1 and TRBJ2-7; D is unclear. Trimming stripped 0 bases from V and 5 bases from J, with 8 bases between. The germline V gene has CDR1 DFQATT and CDR2 SNEGSKA (reference sequence). The CDR3 sequence is 12 residues long. Written as DNA, the CDR3 is TGCAGTGCTAGAGATCTCGCGGACGAGCAGTACTTC. Translating gives CSARDLADEQYF.

The rearrangement uses TRBV15 and TRBJ1-5; no clear D gene. The germline V gene encodes CDR1 LNHNV and CDR2 YYDKDF (reference sequence). V dropped 0 bases and J dropped 0 bases, with 6 bases sitting between them. There are 15 residues in the CDR3. The CDR3 DNA sequence: TGTGCCACCAGCAGAGATAGGCATAGCAATCAGCCCCAGCATTTT. It is translated as CATSRDRHSNQPQHF.

This sequence joins TRBV28 and TRBJ2-5, with TRBD2 matching over 10 bases. Looked up from germline, CDR1 is MDHEN and CDR2 is SYDVKM. The CDR3 covers 15 residues. J lost 6 bases, V lost 3 bases, and 7 bases had no gene match. This chain's CDR3 is CASSFGSGRVKTQYF. Written as DNA, the CDR3 is TGTGCCAGCAGTTTTGGAAGCGGGAGGGTCAAGACCCAGTACTTC.

The rearrangement joins TRBV6-2 or TRBV6-3 to TRBJ1-2; TRBD1 agrees at 9 bases. There are 14 residues in the CDR3. The germline CDR1 and CDR2 sequences are MNHEY and SVGEGT. Trimming took 7 bases from V and 10 from J; bases not matched to a gene: 13. The CDR3 here is CASTYRTGGDAYTF. The CDR3 DNA reads TGTGCCAGCACCTACCGAACAGGGGGCGACGCCTACACCTTC.

The chain links TRBV29-1 to TRBJ2-7; the match to TRBD2 covers 8 bases. V lost 6 bases to trimming and J lost 1 base; unmatched junction nucleotides: 5. Germline assignment: CDR1 SQVTM and CDR2 ANQGSEA. The CDR3 sequence is 13 residues long. CDR3 bases: TGCAGCGTATCGACTAGCGAGTCCTACGAGCAGTACTTC. Translated, it gives CSVSTSESYEQYF.

This clonotype was seen repeatedly, ten times or more. The CDR3 DNA follows: TGTGCCAGCAGTGACTGGGCAGGGAAGCAAGCTTTCTTT. It specifies CASSDWAGKQAFF. The chain employs TRBV6-4 and TRBJ1-1; D is perhaps TRBD1 (5 bases). V lost 1 base to trimming and J lost 9 bases, with 12 bases between them. CDR1 and CDR2 (germline): MRHNA, SNTAGT. The CDR3 is made up of 13 amino acids.

The rearrangement uses TRBV11-2 and TRBJ1-5, with 10 bases lining up with TRBD1. Unmatched junction bases numbered 9, after V lost 5 bases and J lost 5 bases. CDR3 length equals 16 residues. The germline V gene encodes CDR1 SGHAT and CDR2 FQNNGV. CDR3 in DNA: TGTGCCAGCAGCCAGACAGGGGGCGGTGCGCATCAGCCCCAGCATTTT. Protein product: CASSQTGGGAHQPQHF.

The sample holds many counts of this clonotype. The gene calls are TRBV5-1 and TRBJ2-7; a possible D gene is TRBD1 (5 bases). Germline V lookup: CDR1 SGHRS, CDR2 YFSETQ. The CDR3 sequence is 13 residues long. The V end was cut by 1 base, the J end by 6 bases, with 11 bases between. For the CDR3, the DNA is TGCGCCAGCAGCTTGCAGGGTAGGAGCGAGCAGTACTTC. This codes for CASSLQGRSEQYF. Based on the CDR3 plus reference TRBV5-1 and TRBJ2-7, the full variable domain is KAGVTQTPRYLIKTRGQQVTLSCSPISGHRSVSWYQQTPGQGLQFLFEYFSETQRNKGNFPGRFSGRQFSNSRSEMNVSTLELGDSALYLCASSLQGRSEQYFGPGTRLTVT.

This clonotype was detected many times. The chain links TRBV6-5 to TRBJ2-7, with D maybe TRBD1 (5 bases). V was shortened by 6 bases and J by 5 bases, with 14 bases between the two germline ends. The germline gives CDR1 MNHEY, CDR2 SVGAGI. The CDR3 covers 13 residues. CDR3 loop: CASSPTGADEQYF. CDR3 in DNA: TGTGCCAGCAGCCCCACTGGGGCAGACGAGCAGTACTTC.

In this sample, this clonotype turned up many times. This rearrangement joins TRBV13 to TRBJ2-7; possibly TRBD2 for D (5 bases). The germline CDR1 and CDR2 sequences are PRHDT and FYEKMQ (reference sequence). CDR3 length: 14 residues. Trimming removed 5 bases from V and 2 bases from J, with 13 bases in between. The CDR3 loop reads CASSPSGEPYEQYF. CDR3 coding DNA: TGTGCCAGCAGCCCAAGCGGAGAGCCCTACGAGCAGTACTTC. Supplemented by reference TRBV13 and TRBJ2-7, the full variable domain reads AAGVIQSPRHLIKEKRETATLKCYPIPRHDTVYWYQQGPGQDPQFLISFYEKMQSDKGSIPDRFSAQQFSDYHSELNMSSLELGDSALYFCASSPSGEPYEQYFGPGTRLTVT.

Worth noting for this clonotype: An end of the junction does not agree with germline; a read error may underlie this. V and J are TRBV24-1 and TRBJ1-2, with D uncertain. Germline CDR1 is KGHDR and CDR2 is SFDVKD. The CDR3 is made up of 13 amino acids. DNA of the CDR3: TGTGCCACCAGTGATTTGGCGACGGGTGGCTACATCTTC. As protein: CATSDLATGGYIF.

V gene TRBV10-3 combines with J gene TRBJ2-7; D is ambiguous. The CDR3 extends over 13 amino acids. Per the germline V gene, CDR1 is ENHRY and CDR2 is SYGVKD. Trimming took off 8 bases at V and 0 bases at J, with 11 bases between the two ends. CDR3 sequence: CAILGQDSYEQYF. The CDR3 DNA is TGTGCCATCCTTGGGCAGGACTCCTACGAGCAGTACTTC.

Only one count was recorded for this clonotype. This chain uses TRBV7-2 with TRBJ2-3, with 8 bases aligning to TRBD2. Germline trimming cut 6 bases from V and 4 bases from J; bases unmatched to any gene: 9. CDR1 is SGHTA and CDR2 is FQGNSA in the germline V gene. The CDR3 length is 15 residues. In nucleotides, the CDR3 is TGTGCCAGCAGACCCTCCGGGACTAGAGCAGATACGCAGTATTTT. It yields the protein CASRPSGTRADTQYF.

This clonotype was seen repeatedly, ten times or more. The CDR3 protein is CAWGNSPLHF. The CDR3 DNA is TGTGCCTGGGGGAATTCACCCCTCCACTTT. The gene calls are TRBV30 and TRBJ1-6, with D uncertain. Trimming removed 5 bases at V and 7 bases at J, with 3 bases between. Germline V lookup: CDR1 GTSNPN, CDR2 SVGIG (reference sequence). This CDR3 spans 10 amino acids.